This TCR beta chain was identified in a study of cytomegalovirus exposure and HLA in healthy donors. Only in-frame clones appear in the TCRdb table, and some are missing; sequencing was by immunoSEQ multiplex PCR. The repertoire holds about 110,000 clones, with about nine tenths as singletons. Remarks on this clone: Its antigen is undetermined.

Findings and limits, study-wide: The authors confirmed in vitro that three CMV-associated chains were specific for CMV antigens. The tendency of first-cohort TCR clusters to co-occur in the 120 or so validation repertoires was identified by a subsequent analysis.

The CDR3 length is 17 residues. V usage is TRBV21-1 and J usage is TRBJ2-7; TRBD1 is the table's D call and was not checked against the DNA. TRBV21-1 is termed a pseudogene. This TCR was sampled from a woman aged 18-35 years in good health and CMV-seronegative. Sequencing was carried out using PBMCs. The CDR3 DNA reads as TGTGCCAGCAGCAAAGGGAAACAGGGGAGAGAGTCCTACGAGCAGTACTTC. It codes for CASSKGKQGRESYEQYF.